Included here is one T cell receptor (beta chain) sequence, with context. Antigen specificity is unknown. The sample is drawn from a study of cytomegalovirus exposure and HLA in healthy donors. The study, taken as a whole, reports: Later analysis found that TCR beta chains associated with HLA were more clonally expanded than other, equally common chains.

Both 60 Vbeta primers and 13 Jbeta primers went into the PCR. Produced via immunoSEQ multiplex PCR; TCRdb's table is partial and in-frame only. The table includes 130,000 to 150,000 clones, over 70% detected once. V lost 1 base to trimming and J lost 0 bases, with 7 bases between them. This CDR3 contains 15 residues. The germline V gene has CDR1 LNHDA and CDR2 SQIVND (reference sequence). Healthy individuals who donated bone marrow served as the donors. The chain couples TRBV19 to TRBJ1-5; D remains ambiguous. This sequence originates from a man aged 35-49 years in good health and CMV-seropositive. The sample was PBMCs. In nucleotides, the CDR3 is TGTGCCAGTAGTATAGCGGGGTATAGCAATCAGCCCCAGCATTTT. It specifies CASSIAGYSNQPQHF.